These 17 T cell receptor beta chains originate from one sample sequenced in a study of blood T cell repertoires in COVID-19. Sequencing was performed with immunoSEQ multiplex PCR; in TCRdb, only in-frame clones are kept and a portion is missing. The sample has under 200,000 clones, approximately 80% seen once. The sequencing sample was made of peripheral blood. The receptor set was obtained from a human donor in a cohort sampled during active COVID-19.

The rearrangement joins TRBV6-5 to TRBJ1-2, with 9 bases identical to TRBD1. CDR1 MNHEY and CDR2 SVGAGI come from the germline V gene. The junction had 5 bases not matched to a gene; V was cut back by 7 bases and J by 2 bases. This CDR3 is built from 14 residues. In nucleotides, the CDR3 is TGTGCCAGCACCCGGGACAGGGTCAACTATGGCTACACCTTC. It codes for CASTRDRVNYGYTF.

The genes are TRBV7-2 and TRBJ2-1; D is perhaps TRBD1 (6 bases). V dropped 5 bases and J dropped 0 bases, with 11 bases sitting between them. The CDR3 length is 15 residues. Germline CDR1 is SGHTA and CDR2 is FQGNSA. CDR3 protein: CASSPTGNSYNEQFF. The CDR3 DNA is TGTGCCAGCAGCCCCACAGGGAACTCCTACAATGAGCAGTTCTTC. Full variable domain (rest looked up from reference TRBV7-2 and TRBJ2-1): GAGVSQSPSNKVTEKGKDVELRCDPISGHTALYWYRQSLGQGLEFLIYFQGNSAPDKSGLPSDRFSAERTGGSVSTLTIQRTQQEDSAVYLCASSPTGNSYNEQFFGPGTRLTVL.

The CDR3 DNA follows: TGTGCCAGCTCGCGACTAGTAAACAATGAGCAGTTCTTC. It specifies CASSRLVNNEQFF. J is TRBJ2-1 and V is TRBV27; D is possibly TRBD2 (6 bases). Per the germline V gene, CDR1 is MNHEY and CDR2 is SMNVEV (reference sequence). Trimming removed 8 bases at V and 5 bases at J, with 13 bases between. The CDR3 totals 13 residues.

The CDR3 nucleotides are TGTGCCAGTAGGGTGACAGGGGAGGGGAACTACGAGCAGTACTTC. Its translation is CASRVTGEGNYEQYF. This chain links TRBV19 with TRBJ2-7; weak D call: TRBD1 (8 bases). The CDR3 contains 15 residues. V was cut by 6 bases and J by 3 bases, with 18 bases left in between. The germline V gene has CDR1 LNHDA and CDR2 SQIVND (reference sequence).

The chain uses TRBV4-1 and TRBJ2-7, with D perhaps matching TRBD1 (6 bases). Trimming left V 4 bases short and J 0 bases short, with 16 bases between. This CDR3 comprises 16 residues. Germline V gene sequence: CDR1 MGHRA, CDR2 YSYEKL. CDR3 region: CASSPKGVPNSYEQYF. CDR3 nucleotides: TGCGCCAGCAGCCCGAAGGGGGTCCCTAACTCCTACGAGCAGTACTTC.

The rearrangement links TRBV7-9 to TRBJ1-1, with a possible D match to TRBD1 (6 bases). Trimming took off 4 bases at V and 4 bases at J, with 13 bases between the two ends. CDR1 SEHNR and CDR2 FQNEAQ come from the germline V gene (reference sequence). The CDR3 has 14 residues. The chain's CDR3 is CASSSSPRGTEAFF. The CDR3 nucleotides are TGTGCCAGCAGCTCCTCTCCCAGGGGCACTGAAGCTTTCTTT.

This chain joins TRBV28 and TRBJ1-5; tentatively, D is TRBD1 (5 bases). The CDR3 loop spans 16 amino acids. Between the trimmed V and J ends, which lost 3 bases and 1 base, there was a span of 13 bases. Germline CDR1 is MDHEN and CDR2 is SYDVKM. CDR3 bases: TGTGCCAGCAGTTTTAGGGTTTGGGGCAGCAATCAGCCCCAGCATTTT. Translating gives CASSFRVWGSNQPQHF.

This chain uses TRBV5-1 with TRBJ2-1, with TRBD2 matching 15 bases. V shed 3 bases, J shed 0 bases, and the junction held 7 bases outside the gene matches. There are 19 residues in the CDR3. Germline lookup yields CDR1 SGHRS and CDR2 YFSETQ. CDR3 nucleotide sequence: TGCGCCAGCAGCTATGGACTAGCGGGAGGGGAACGCTCCTACAATGAGCAGTTCTTC. Its protein is CASSYGLAGGERSYNEQFF.

The chain joins TRBV6-5 to TRBJ1-4; 8 bases line up with TRBD1. The CDR3 length is 14 residues. CDR1 MNHEY and CDR2 SVGAGI come from the germline V gene. V dropped 6 bases and J dropped 5; count of bases not matched to a gene: 5. Here the CDR3 reads CASRRRDRNEKLFF. As DNA, the CDR3 is TGTGCCAGCAGGCGCCGGGACAGGAATGAAAAACTGTTTTTT.

The chain recombines TRBV4-3 with TRBJ2-7, with 8 bases lining up with TRBD1. The J segment lost 1 base and the V segment lost 0 bases, leaving 14 bases of the junction unmatched. CDR1 and CDR2 from the germline V gene are LGHNA and YSLEER. The CDR3 runs 19 residues. For the CDR3, the DNA is TGCGCCAGCAGCCAAGAGGCAGGGGGCCGAGCGCGTTCGTCCTACGAGCAGTACTTC. It encodes CASSQEAGGRARSSYEQYF.

The chain carries TRBV4-2 and TRBJ2-6; 7 bases agree with TRBD2. The germline CDR1 and CDR2 sequences are LGHNA and YNFKEQ. J gave up 0 bases and V 6 bases, and 2 bases lay outside the gene matches. There are 15 residues in the CDR3. CDR3 protein: CASRLADSGANVLTF. CDR3 DNA sequence: TGTGCCAGCAGGCTAGCGGACTCTGGGGCCAACGTCCTGACTTTC.

V is TRBV10-2 and J is TRBJ2-3; D gene uncertain. This CDR3 has 12 amino acids. The germline V gene has CDR1 WSHSY and CDR2 SAAADI. V lost 8 bases, J lost 0 bases, and 6 bases lay in between. This chain's CDR3 is CASVSSTDTQYF. DNA of the CDR3: TGCGCCAGCGTCTCTAGCACAGATACGCAGTATTTT.

The chain combines TRBV25-1 with TRBJ2-3; D might be TRBD1 (6 bases). Germline CDR1 MGHDK, CDR2 SYGVNS. This CDR3 has 17 amino acids. V was pared by 7 bases and J by 3 bases, with 23 bases between. This CDR3 reads CASTALDRSFGTDTQYF. As DNA, the CDR3 is TGTGCCAGCACCGCACTCGACAGGTCCTTTGGGACAGATACGCAGTATTTT.

The V call is TRBV18, the J call TRBJ2-3; 8 bases fit TRBD2. V shed 5 bases and J 4 bases; nucleotides not matched to a gene: 14. Germline V gene lookup returns CDR1 KGHSH and CDR2 LQKENI. This CDR3 is 17 amino acids long. CDR3 sequence reads: CASSGMGPGLGADTQYF. The DNA for the CDR3 is TGTGCCAGCTCAGGAATGGGGCCGGGACTAGGGGCAGATACGCAGTATTTT.

In this sample, this clone turned up once. The CDR3 DNA reads TGTGCCACCAGTGATTCCGGACAGGGAGGGAAGTTTCGTACGCAGTATTTT. Translation gives CATSDSGQGGKFRTQYF. The chain is built from TRBV24-1 and TRBJ2-3; D may be TRBD1 (8 bases). This CDR3 spans 17 amino acids. V lost 2 bases and J lost 8, with 22 bases in between. In germline, CDR1 is KGHDR, CDR2 SFDVKD.

The rearrangement uses TRBV10-3 and TRBJ1-4, with 7 bases fitting TRBD1. Germline values: CDR1 ENHRY, CDR2 SYGVKD. CDR3 length: 17 residues. V dropped 3 bases and J dropped 0; count of bases not matched to a gene: 7. For the CDR3, the DNA is TGTGCCATCAGTGACCCGGACAGGTCCCCAACTAATGAAAAACTGTTTTTT. Protein sequence: CAISDPDRSPTNEKLFF.

The V call is TRBV5-4, the J call TRBJ1-2; 11 bases agree with TRBD1. The ends lost 4 bases at V and 8 bases at J; junction bases unmatched: 7. The germline gives CDR1 SGHNT, CDR2 YYREEE (reference sequence). This CDR3 region has 14 residues. In nucleotides, the CDR3 is TGTGCCAGCAGCATCGACCGGGACAGGGGGGGCTACACCTTC. Its protein is CASSIDRDRGGYTF. The full variable domain, its missing parts supplied by reference TRBV5-4 and TRBJ1-2, is ETGVTQSPTHLIKTRGQQVTLRCSSQSGHNTVSWYQQALGQGPQFIFQYYREEENGRGNFPPRFSGLQFPNYSSELNVNALELDDSALYLCASSIDRDRGGYTFGSGTRLTVV.